This T cell receptor (beta chain) was recovered during a study of tumor-infiltrating lymphocytes in oesophageal squamous cell carcinoma (dated by TCRdb to between 2015 and 2016). A remark on this clonotype: Its antigen remains unidentified. This CDR3 is missing its conserved last phenylalanine or tryptophan, likely due to a read error. The DNA is left out, because the CDR3 cannot be placed on it with certainty; the CDR3 is given as TCRdb lists it.

Preparation of the library involved PCR. Reads for this sample came from an Illumina HiSeq 2000. TCRdb reran the public reads through fastp at Q25 and MiXCR, keeping productive beta chains. Rows with one shared CDR3 protein collapse into an entry with the most common genes and DNA. In all, the sample holds approximately 15,000 distinct CDR3 sequences, and 53% of those were seen once. 15% to 25% of the sample lies in the top ten. Sequencing input: esophageal tumor tissue. This TCR came from a male donor with esophageal squamous cell carcinoma.

For the CDR3, the sequence is CASSADPLISPYEQYFGA. The chain couples TRBV7-2 to TRBJ2-3; TRBD1, the table's D call, was not compared with the DNA. Per the germline V gene, SGHTA is the CDR1 and FQGNSA is the CDR2. The CDR3 has 18 residues if both end residues are counted.